The 18 T cell receptor beta chains below were found in one sample sequenced in a study of blood T cell repertoires in COVID-19. Produced via immunoSEQ multiplex PCR; TCRdb's table is partial and in-frame only. The sample holds about 250,000 clones, about nine tenths seen once. The sample taken for sequencing was peripheral blood. The receptors stem from a woman between 35 and 50 years old who had recovered from COVID-19.

The chain has TRBV19 and TRBJ2-1; TRBD2 is a possible D gene (6 bases). V lost 9 bases, J lost 5 bases, and 20 bases lay in between. The CDR3 is made up of 15 amino acids. Germline V CDR1 and CDR2: LNHDA, SQIVND (reference sequence). CDR3 sequence (DNA): TGTGCCAGGTTCCGAGGACGCGGGGCCCACAATGAGCAGTTCTTC. It is translated as CARFRGRGAHNEQFF.

The gene calls are TRBV6-1 and TRBJ2-7; 10 bases are a match to TRBD2. The ends lost 1 base at V and 6 bases at J; junction bases unmatched: 6. Germline-derived CDR1 and CDR2 are MNHNS and SASEGT. The CDR3 has 15 residues. The CDR3 DNA reads as TGTGCCAGCAGTGAAGGTCCTAGCGGGAGCTCCGAGCAGTACTTC. It is translated as CASSEGPSGSSEQYF.

A word on this clone: This CDR3 is also generated by other DNA sequences in the sample. The V and J genes are TRBV28 and TRBJ1-5; D possibly corresponds to TRBD1 (6 bases). CDR1 is MDHEN, CDR2 SYDVKM, per germline. V lost 3 bases and J lost 0, with 9 bases in between. The CDR3 extends over 15 amino acids. The CDR3 loop is CASSFTRGSNQPQHF. The CDR3 coding sequence is TGTGCCAGCAGTTTCACCAGGGGTAGCAATCAGCCCCAGCATTTT.

The V call is TRBV2, the J call TRBJ1-2; D remains ambiguous. Trimming removed 6 bases at V and 0 bases at J, with 8 bases between. The length of the CDR3 is 13 residues. Germline CDR1 reads SNHLY; CDR2 reads FYNNEI. The CDR3 DNA follows: TGTGCCAGCAGGGGGAGGCCTAACTATGGCTACACCTTC. Protein: CASRGRPNYGYTF. Supplemented by reference TRBV2 and TRBJ1-2, the full variable domain reads EPEVTQTPSHQVTQMGQEVILRCVPISNHLYFYWYRQILGQKVEFLVSFYNNEISEKSEIFDDQFSVERPDGSNFTLKIRSTKLEDSAMYFCASRGRPNYGYTFGSGTRLTVV.

This chain uses TRBV25-1 with TRBJ1-2, with TRBD1 matching over 7 bases. V gave up 5 bases and J gave up 8 bases; unmatched junction bases: 5. Germline-derived CDR1 and CDR2 are MGHDK and SYGVNS. The CDR3 totals 12 residues. CDR3 bases: TGTGCCAGCAGTTCGACAGGGATAGGCTACACCTTC. This sequence encodes CASSSTGIGYTF.

As for this clone: A junction end diverges from the germline sequence, so it may reflect a read error. V is TRBV7-7 and J is TRBJ1-4; the D gene is possibly TRBD1 (6 bases). This CDR3 has 18 amino acids. Germline V CDR1 and CDR2: SSHAT, FNYEAQ (reference sequence). The CDR3 reads CASSSETNTGLPNEKLFF. The CDR3 coding sequence is TGTGCTAGCAGCTCGGAGACCAATACAGGGCTCCCTAATGAAAAACTGTTTTTT.

This sequence joins TRBV5-5 and TRBJ1-1; D might be TRBD1 (5 bases). Trimming took 4 bases from V and 6 from J, leaving 10 bases between them. Germline values: CDR1 SGHKS, CDR2 YYEKEE (reference sequence). The CDR3 is 12 residues long. CDR3 region: CASSQGVPEAFF. In DNA, the CDR3 is TGTGCCAGCAGCCAAGGGGTTCCTGAAGCTTTCTTT.

The chain recombines TRBV3-1 (or the pseudogene TRBV3-2) with TRBJ2-1; a possible D gene is TRBD2 (5 bases). V shed 5 bases and J shed 9 bases, with 11 bases lying between them. This CDR3 is 12 amino acids long. CDR1 and CDR2 (germline): LGHDT, YNNKEL (reference sequence). The CDR3 sequence is CASSIDRGEQFF. The CDR3 DNA reads as TGTGCCAGCAGCATAGACCGGGGTGAGCAGTTCTTC.

V and J are TRBV2 and TRBJ2-2; D perhaps matches TRBD2 (6 bases). CDR1 is SNHLY, CDR2 FYNNEI, per germline. The CDR3 is 16 residues long. The germline V and J ends were trimmed by 3 bases and 5 bases, with 16 bases remaining between them. The CDR3, as DNA: TGTGCCAGCAGTGACCCCGGGACTCCAAGAACCGGGGAGCTGTTTTTT. Amino acids: CASSDPGTPRTGELFF.

V gene TRBV6-5 combines with J gene TRBJ2-1; 10 bases align to TRBD1. This CDR3 spans 15 amino acids. J was trimmed by 8 bases and V by 4 bases; bases with no gene match: 8. Germline V gene lookup returns CDR1 MNHEY and CDR2 SVGAGI. The CDR3 sequence: CASSSWGDRGDEQFF. The CDR3, as DNA: TGTGCCAGCAGTTCCTGGGGGGACAGGGGAGATGAGCAGTTCTTC.

The chain links TRBV7-8 to TRBJ1-1, with D tentatively TRBD1 (6 bases). Germline values: CDR1 SGHVS, CDR2 FQNEAQ. V lost 5 bases to trimming and J lost 7 bases, with 14 bases between them. The CDR3 totals 13 residues. CDR3 DNA sequence: TGTGCCAGCAGCCCCACAGGGAAAGTTGAAGCTTTCTTT. Amino acid sequence: CASSPTGKVEAFF.

V usage is TRBV3-1 (or the pseudogene TRBV3-2) and J usage is TRBJ1-1; D remains unclear. CDR1 LGHDT and CDR2 YNNKEL come from the germline V gene (reference sequence). V was trimmed by 7 bases and J by 4 bases, leaving 13 bases between them. This CDR3 region has 13 residues. As DNA, the CDR3 is TGTGCCAGCACCCACGGGAGTGGCACTGAAGCTTTCTTT. It translates to CASTHGSGTEAFF.

The rearrangement uses TRBV3-1 (or the pseudogene TRBV3-2) and TRBJ1-2; D may be TRBD1 (6 bases). The CDR3 extends over 13 amino acids. Trimming took 3 bases from V and 7 from J, leaving 12 bases between them. CDR1 and CDR2 (germline): LGHDT, YNNKEL (reference sequence). The CDR3: CASSQAGAAGYTF. As DNA, the CDR3 is TGTGCCAGCAGCCAGGCAGGGGCTGCTGGCTACACCTTC.

The chain has TRBV19 and TRBJ2-7, with D possibly TRBD1 on 6 matching bases. Germline V lookup: CDR1 LNHDA, CDR2 SQIVND (reference sequence). The CDR3 runs 14 residues. Trimming pared 5 bases from V and 3 bases from J, leaving 14 bases between. The CDR3 here is CASSVARDNYEQYF. The DNA for the CDR3 is TGTGCCAGTAGTGTCGCCCGGGACAACTACGAGCAGTACTTC.

This clone has just a few counts. The J gene is TRBJ1-6, the V gene TRBV9; D gene uncertain. Trimming left V 8 bases short and J 0 bases short, with 6 bases between. The CDR3 totals 13 residues. Germline CDR1 SGDLS, CDR2 YYNGEE. The CDR3 is CASGSSYNSPLHF. CDR3 coding DNA: TGTGCCAGTGGGAGCTCCTATAATTCACCCCTCCACTTT.

This clone was counted once. V is TRBV5-1 and J is TRBJ2-5, with 7 bases identical to TRBD2. The CDR3 is 16 residues long. The germline V gene encodes CDR1 SGHRS and CDR2 YFSETQ. V lost 0 bases to trimming and J lost 1 base; unmatched junction nucleotides: 6. The CDR3, as DNA: TGCGCCAGCAGCTTGGAAGCCGCTAGCGGCCAAGAGACCCAGTACTTC. This encodes CASSLEAASGQETQYF.

This chain connects TRBV7-2 to TRBJ2-3; TRBD2 agrees at 12 bases. This CDR3 region has 15 residues. CDR1 is SGHTA and CDR2 is FQGNSA in the germline V gene. Trimming cost V 5 bases and J 3 bases; bases outside gene matches: 3. CDR3 residues: CASSQGTSGTDTQYF. Here the CDR3 DNA reads TGTGCCAGCAGCCAAGGGACTAGCGGGACAGATACGCAGTATTTT. Filled out from reference TRBV7-2 and TRBJ2-3, the complete variable domain reads GAGVSQSPSNKVTEKGKDVELRCDPISGHTALYWYRQSLGQGLEFLIYFQGNSAPDKSGLPSDRFSAERTGGSVSTLTIQRTQQEDSAVYLCASSQGTSGTDTQYFGPGTRLTVL.

The J gene is TRBJ2-2, the V gene TRBV5-4, with 11 bases aligning to TRBD2. Germline trimming cut 3 bases from V and 4 bases from J; bases unmatched to any gene: 2. Germline lookup yields CDR1 SGHNT and CDR2 YYREEE (reference sequence). CDR3 size: 15 residues. CDR3 protein: CASSSGLAATGELFF. The DNA of the CDR3 is TGTGCCAGCAGCTCGGGACTAGCGGCCACCGGGGAGCTGTTTTTT.